This passage covers 10 T cell receptor beta chains from one sample sequenced in a study of T cells after yellow fever vaccination. TCRdb analysed the 5' RACE reads with MiXCR anew, one entry per CDR3 protein. The data hold 70,000 or so distinct CDR3 sequences, with 5% to 6.5% observed a single time. The material was CD4+ T cells sorted from PBMCs, obtained around 14 days after the first yellow fever vaccination. These receptors came from a man aged 18 to 35 who received the YFV17D yellow fever vaccine.

This clonotype has ten or more counts. V is TRBV5-1 and J is TRBJ1-4; D remains unclear. This CDR3 is built from 12 residues. Germline CDR1 SGHRS, CDR2 YFSETQ. Trimming cost V 0 bases and J 6 bases, with 3 bases left between them. CDR3 amino acids: CASSLDDEKLFF. CDR3 nucleotide sequence: TGCGCCAGCAGCTTGGATGATGAAAAACTGTTTTTT.

This chain connects TRBV5-4 to TRBJ2-6; 7 bases line up with TRBD2. The ends lost 4 bases at V and 4 bases at J; junction bases unmatched: 8. CDR1 is SGHNT and CDR2 is YYREEE in the germline V gene (reference sequence). The CDR3 extends over 16 amino acids. This chain's CDR3 is CASSPPGGLGANVLTF. CDR3 coding DNA: TGTGCCAGCAGCCCACCCGGGGGGTTAGGGGCCAACGTCCTGACTTTC.

V usage is TRBV2 and J usage is TRBJ2-7; either TRBD1 or TRBD2 may supply D (5 bases each). V lost 5 bases to trimming and J lost 2 bases, with 16 bases between them. The CDR3 length is 15 residues. Germline V gene sequence: CDR1 SNHLY, CDR2 FYNNEI. In DNA form, the CDR3 reads TGTGCCAGCAGTCCCGCCGCAGGGAGAGCCTACGAGCAGTACGTC. Protein product: CASSPAAGRAYEQYV.

There are many counts of this clonotype. The genes are TRBV5-4 and TRBJ2-3, with a tentative D call TRBD2 (5 bases). V was shortened by 9 bases and J by 5 bases, with 19 bases between the two germline ends. The germline gives CDR1 SGHNT, CDR2 YYREEE (reference sequence). This CDR3 is built from 14 residues. The CDR3 region has the DNA TGTGCCACCTATGAAATATACCGGGGAGATACGCAGTATTTT. This sequence encodes CATYEIYRGDTQYF.

This clonotype was found once. It may be a read error: a sequence one base away is much more abundant. The chain uses TRBV20-1 and TRBJ2-1; 8 nucleotides agree with TRBD2. The length of the CDR3 is 17 residues. Looked up from germline, CDR1 is DFQATT and CDR2 is SNEGSKA (reference sequence). CDR3 DNA sequence: TGCTGTGCTACCCAAGTGCGCGGGGGGCCCGGATACAATGAGCAGTTCTTC. Translating gives CCATQVRGGPGYNEQFF.

In its sample, this clonotype was seen many times. The genes are TRBV7-3 and TRBJ1-1; D unclear. Germline CDR1 SGHTA, CDR2 FQGTGA. Deletions cut 1 base from V and 2 bases from J, with 5 bases between. The CDR3 length is 13 residues. The CDR3 DNA reads TGTGCCAGCAGCTTAAGTGCCAACACTGAAGCTTTCTTT. It codes for CASSLSANTEAFF.

On this clonotype itself: With a much larger clone just one base away, this may be a read error. V usage is TRBV18 and J usage is TRBJ2-2; possibly TRBD2 for D (5 bases). The germline V gene encodes CDR1 KGHSH and CDR2 LQKENI. The CDR3 has 16 residues. The chain's CDR3 is CDSSPRAAANTGELFF. CDR3 DNA: TGTGACAGCTCACCACGGGCAGCGGCTAACACCGGGGAGCTGTTTTTT.

This clonotype showed up many times. The chain links TRBV12-3 or TRBV12-4 to TRBJ2-5, with D uncertain. Deletions cut 7 bases from V and 0 bases from J, with 9 bases between. The CDR3 is 13 residues long. The CDR3 here is CASTKVDQETQYF. Here the CDR3 DNA reads TGTGCCAGCACTAAGGTAGACCAAGAGACCCAGTACTTC.

This clonotype was recorded at least ten times. V and J are TRBV6-2 or TRBV6-3 and TRBJ2-5, with D unclear. The length of the CDR3 is 12 residues. Germline CDR1 MNHEY, CDR2 SVGEGT. Trimming stripped 8 bases from V and 2 bases from J, with 9 bases between. In DNA form, the CDR3 reads TGTGCCAGCTCCAACATTCAAGAGACCCAGTACTTC. The encoded protein is CASSNIQETQYF.

This clonotype occurred many times. This chain connects TRBV12-3 or TRBV12-4 to TRBJ1-5; possible D gene TRBD1, 5 bases. The CDR3 has 15 residues. Trimming pared 2 bases from V and 4 bases from J, leaving 12 bases between. Here the CDR3 reads CASSLRGGGNQPQHF. The CDR3 DNA sequence: TGTGCCAGCAGTTTAAGGGGTGGAGGGAATCAGCCCCAGCATTTT.